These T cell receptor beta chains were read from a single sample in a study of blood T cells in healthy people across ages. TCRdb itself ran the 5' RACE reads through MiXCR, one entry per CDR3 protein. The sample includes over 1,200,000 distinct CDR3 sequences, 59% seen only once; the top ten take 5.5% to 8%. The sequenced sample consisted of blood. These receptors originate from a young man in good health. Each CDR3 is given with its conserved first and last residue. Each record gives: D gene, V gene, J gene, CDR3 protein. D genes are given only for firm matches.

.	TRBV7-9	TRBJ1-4	CASSSSPMALANEKLFF
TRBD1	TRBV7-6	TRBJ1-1	CASSLEGADYTEAFF
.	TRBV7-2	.	CASSLVTVQTYEQYF
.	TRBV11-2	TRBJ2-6	CASSLAPLPLRLEGNVLTF
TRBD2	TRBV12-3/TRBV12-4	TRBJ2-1	CASGRSGSSYNEQFF
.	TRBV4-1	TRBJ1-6	CASSQDSTGGYSPLHF
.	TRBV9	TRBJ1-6	CASSARTDSPLHF
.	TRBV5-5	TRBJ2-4	CASSVRFRDERDIQYF
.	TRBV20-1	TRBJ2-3	CSATKPPTRLFTDTQYF
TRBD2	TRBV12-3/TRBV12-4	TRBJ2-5	CASSIRRGDGEQYF
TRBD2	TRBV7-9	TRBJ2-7	CASSLATSGRPYEQYF
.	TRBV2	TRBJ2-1	CASRPTTPEQFF
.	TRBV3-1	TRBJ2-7	CASSQIPSSYEQYF
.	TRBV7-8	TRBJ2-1	CASSFSSVVTSYNEQFF
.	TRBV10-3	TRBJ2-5	CAIRKDRETQYF
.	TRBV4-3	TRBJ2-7	CASSTSVGGPSYEQYF
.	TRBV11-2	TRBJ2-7	CASSYSDGDYEQYF
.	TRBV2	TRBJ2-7	CASSGNPTRTVNEQYF
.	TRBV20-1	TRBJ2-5	CSASGAGVFVGETQYF
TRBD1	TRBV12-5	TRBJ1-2	CASAEGTAADEDYGYTF
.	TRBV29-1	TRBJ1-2	CSVGGQSNYGYTF
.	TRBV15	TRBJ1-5	CATSSTVLGQPQHF
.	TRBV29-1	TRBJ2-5	CSVVASQETQYF
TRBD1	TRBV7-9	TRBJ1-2	CARSSPDRGLNGYTF
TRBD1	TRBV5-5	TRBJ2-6	CASSWTGALSGANVLTF
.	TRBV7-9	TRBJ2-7	CASSSRAIYEQYF
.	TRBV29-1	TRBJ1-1	CSGVTGGKAFF
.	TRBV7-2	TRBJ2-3	CASSLGTELNTQYF
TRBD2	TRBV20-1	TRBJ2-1	CSALDIRTSGEQFF
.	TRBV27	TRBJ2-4	CASSLRETKNIQYF
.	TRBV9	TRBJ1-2	CASSVEERATF
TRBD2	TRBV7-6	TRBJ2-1	CASSLGLASHEQFF
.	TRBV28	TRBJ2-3	CASTPEDLRVTDTQYF
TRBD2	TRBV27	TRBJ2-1	CATWGTSGRVSYNEQFF
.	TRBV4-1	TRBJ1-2	CASSRPGIDYGYTF
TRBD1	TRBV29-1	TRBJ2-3	CSVDVRTGAQYF